This TCR beta chain originates from a study of regulatory T cells in long-lasting Graves disease. On this clonotype itself: The antigen remains unidentified.

The CDR3 sequence is 13 residues long. The V gene lost 6 bases and the J gene lost 6 bases, with 12 bases spanning the gap. General study points: TRBV28 was favored in persistent disease, as were TRBJ1-2 and TRBJ2-5. Persistent Graves' patients possessed reduced TCR diversity relative to recently diagnosed ones.

Time point of the sample: persistent/refractory GD, antithyroid drugs over 5 years with positive TRAb. Preparation of the TCR library used RNA extracted from PBMCs. TCR beta libraries were built with iRepertoire HTBI primers and Arm-PCR of CDR3 regions. TCRdb re-derived calls from the multiplex PCR reads in MiXCR, one entry per CDR3 protein. The sample has a few hundred thousand distinct CDR3 sequences, roughly 25% seen once. Source: peripheral blood mononuclear cells (PBMCs), taken when the disease was refractory, from a patient treated with antithyroid drugs. This receptor was obtained from a woman aged 40 to 50 with Graves disease. The chain recombines TRBV12-3 or TRBV12-4 with TRBJ2-1; unclear D gene. DNA for the CDR3: TGTGCCAGCAGGGTCGGCAGGATCAATGAGCAGTTCTTC. Its translation: CASRVGRINEQFF.